These 30 T cell receptor beta chains were sequenced from one sample in a study of blood T cell repertoires in COVID-19. Clones were sequenced by immunoSEQ multiplex PCR, and TCRdb holds only the in-frame ones, with some missing. The sample consists of about 410,000 clones, roughly 89% of them appearing once. Sequenced input: peripheral blood. Receptor source: a young woman with active or convalescent COVID-19.

The rearrangement links TRBV19 to TRBJ2-1, with a weak D call TRBD2 (6 bases). The CDR3 extends over 16 amino acids. CDR1 and CDR2 (germline): LNHDA, SQIVND (reference sequence). With 3 bases removed from V and 0 bases from J, the gap between germline ends came to 12 bases. The CDR3 nucleotides are TGTGCCAGTAGTATTTTCGCGGGGAGCTCCTACAATGAGCAGTTCTTC. Translating it yields CASSIFAGSSYNEQFF.

This clone showed up many times. The genes are TRBV3-1 (or the pseudogene TRBV3-2) and TRBJ1-1; D perhaps matches TRBD1 (5 bases). CDR1 LGHDT and CDR2 YNNKEL come from the germline V gene (reference sequence). Trimming cost V 3 bases and J 4 bases, with 12 bases left between them. The CDR3 loop spans 14 amino acids. The CDR3 nucleotides read TGTGCCAGCAGCCAGGCGGGGCTGATCACTGAAGCTTTCTTT. Residues: CASSQAGLITEAFF.

The CDR3 sequence is CATGEQFF. The CDR3 nucleotides read TGTGCCACGGGTGAGCAGTTCTTC. The chain links TRBV6-6 to TRBJ2-1; D ambiguous. The CDR3 is 8 amino acids. Trimming removed 10 bases from V and 9 bases from J, with 4 bases in between. Per the germline V gene, CDR1 is MNHNY and CDR2 is SVGAGI (reference sequence).

V gene TRBV18 combines with J gene TRBJ1-1, with unresolved D. CDR3 length equals 16 residues. Per the germline V gene, CDR1 is KGHSH and CDR2 is LQKENI. Trimming removed 1 base from V and 4 bases from J, with 16 bases in between. The CDR3 sequence is CASSPLEATRSTEAFF. DNA for the CDR3: TGTGCCAGCTCACCACTCGAGGCTACCCGGTCCACTGAAGCTTTCTTT.

V and J are TRBV30 and TRBJ1-5; 7 bases map to TRBD1. Losses at the gene ends were 2 bases for V and 0 bases for J; bases not matched to a gene: 4. This CDR3 is 15 amino acids long. Germline-derived CDR1 and CDR2 are GTSNPN and SVGIG (reference sequence). CDR3 in DNA: TGTGCCTGGAGTCCACAGGGGTATAGCAATCAGCCCCAGCATTTT. Its protein product is CAWSPQGYSNQPQHF.

The chain links TRBV5-1 to TRBJ2-5; 8 nucleotides align to TRBD2. CDR3 length: 15 residues. J was trimmed by 2 bases and V by 8 bases; bases with no gene match: 11. CDR1 SGHRS and CDR2 YFSETQ come from the germline V gene. CDR3 sequence (DNA): TGCGCCAGTAGAAACTCGGGGGGGCCACAAGAGACCCAGTACTTC. The encoded protein is CASRNSGGPQETQYF.

CDR3 in amino acids: CASSSGGAGTDTQYF. The CDR3 region has the DNA TGTGCCAGCAGCAGCGGGGGGGCCGGCACAGATACGCAGTATTTT. The genes are TRBV7-6 and TRBJ2-3; 10 nucleotides align to TRBD2. CDR1 SGHVS and CDR2 FNYEAQ come from the germline V gene. The trim removed 5 bases at V and 1 base at J, leaving 3 bases unmatched. The CDR3 contains 15 residues.

The chain couples TRBV19 to TRBJ2-1; D unresolved. The CDR3 is 13 amino acids. The germline V and J ends were trimmed by 7 bases and 4 bases, with 11 bases remaining between them. From germline, CDR1 is LNHDA and CDR2 SQIVND (reference sequence). The CDR3: CASIGSKYNEQFF. Written as DNA, the CDR3 is TGTGCCAGTATCGGGTCCAAATACAATGAGCAGTTCTTC.

The chain has TRBV27 and TRBJ2-2; the match to TRBD1 covers 12 bases. J lost 4 bases, V lost 4 bases, and 7 bases had no gene match. Germline V CDR1 and CDR2: MNHEY, SMNVEV (reference sequence). The CDR3 contains 17 residues. The CDR3 is CASSSSGQGASTGELFF. The CDR3 DNA reads TGTGCCAGCAGTTCCTCGGGACAGGGGGCTTCCACCGGGGAGCTGTTTTTT.

This rearrangement joins TRBV5-8 to TRBJ2-3; D is unclear. The V end lost 0 bases, the J end lost 0 bases, and 5 bases lay between the germline ends. The CDR3 is made up of 14 amino acids. CDR1 SGHTS and CDR2 YDEGEE come from the germline V gene. This chain's CDR3 is CASSLVSSTDTQYF. The DNA of the CDR3 is TGTGCCAGCAGCTTGGTATCTAGCACAGATACGCAGTATTTT.

The chain recombines TRBV18 with TRBJ2-7; 7 bases line up with TRBD1. The CDR3 is 13 amino acids. Germline CDR1 and CDR2: KGHSH and LQKENI. J was trimmed by 7 bases and V by 5 bases; bases with no gene match: 8. This CDR3 reads CASSSTTGREQYF. CDR3 sequence (DNA): TGTGCCAGCTCAAGTACGACAGGGAGAGAGCAGTACTTC.

The chain recombines TRBV14 with TRBJ2-1, with 9 bases matching TRBD1. CDR1 and CDR2 from the germline V gene are SGHDN and FVKESK. The CDR3 has 13 amino acids. V dropped 4 bases and J dropped 8; count of bases not matched to a gene: 3. The CDR3 bases are TGTGCCAGCAGCCTGACAGGGGGGTATGAGCAGTTCTTC. This gives the protein CASSLTGGYEQFF.

The V call is TRBV25-1, the J call TRBJ2-3; 9 nucleotides align to TRBD2. Germline-derived CDR1 and CDR2 are MGHDK and SYGVNS. The length of the CDR3 is 15 residues. With V trimmed by 5 bases and J by 2 bases, 5 bases remained unmatched. CDR3 sequence (DNA): TGTGCCAGCAGTAGTAGCGGGGGTCTCACAGATACGCAGTATTTT. Protein product: CASSSSGGLTDTQYF.

This clone was picked up a small number of times. The chain links TRBV6-1 to TRBJ2-7; tentative D call: TRBD2 (5 bases). V lost 1 base and J lost 9, with 19 bases in between. The CDR3 is made up of 15 amino acids. Germline loops: CDR1 MNHNS, CDR2 SASEGT. The CDR3 loop is CASSEVAALIRGQYF. In DNA form, the CDR3 reads TGTGCCAGCAGTGAAGTTGCAGCCTTGATACGGGGGCAGTACTTC.

The chain is built from TRBV5-1 and TRBJ1-5, with no clear D. The CDR3 has 17 amino acids. Germline assignment: CDR1 SGHRS and CDR2 YFSETQ. Trimming cost V 0 bases and J 0 bases, with 13 bases left between them. CDR3 nucleotides: TGCGCCAGCAGCTTGGCGGCGGATCACCCTAGCAATCAGCCCCAGCATTTT. It yields the protein CASSLAADHPSNQPQHF.

The chain has TRBV5-4 and TRBJ1-2; D may be TRBD1 (5 bases). Trimming removed 1 base at V and 6 bases at J, with 10 bases between. The germline V gene has CDR1 SGHNT and CDR2 YYREEE (reference sequence). The CDR3 is 13 residues long. CDR3 amino acids: CASSLTGVDGYTF. DNA for the CDR3: TGTGCCAGCAGCTTGACGGGGGTGGATGGCTACACCTTC.

The V and J genes are TRBV15 and TRBJ1-5, with D perhaps matching TRBD1 (5 bases). V lost 0 bases, J lost 1 base, and 10 bases lay in between. CDR3 length equals 16 residues. Germline V gives CDR1 LNHNV, CDR2 YYDKDF (reference sequence). Written as DNA, the CDR3 is TGTGCCACCAGCAGAGAAGTGGGGGGAAGCAATCAGCCCCAGCATTTT. This translates into CATSREVGGSNQPQHF.

V gene TRBV3-1 (or the pseudogene TRBV3-2) combines with J gene TRBJ2-3, with D maybe TRBD2 (6 bases). Germline V gives CDR1 LGHDT, CDR2 YNNKEL (reference sequence). The CDR3 has 15 amino acids. The V and J ends lost 1 base and 1 base respectively, with 9 bases between them. CDR3 DNA sequence: TGTGCCAGCAGCCAAGGGGGGGTACGCACAGATACGCAGTATTTT. This encodes CASSQGGVRTDTQYF.

The rearrangement joins TRBV5-1 to TRBJ2-3; 8 bases are shared with TRBD2. Germline CDR1 is SGHRS and CDR2 is YFSETQ. The junction had 6 bases not matched to a gene; V was cut back by 1 base and J by 5 bases. This CDR3 is built from 15 residues. The CDR3 here is CASSLHREGRDTQYF. The CDR3 DNA follows: TGCGCCAGCAGCTTGCACCGGGAGGGCAGAGATACGCAGTATTTT.

This chain connects TRBV7-9 to TRBJ1-2; 8 bases are shared with TRBD1. CDR3 size: 14 residues. The V and J ends lost 5 bases and 8 bases, in that order; junction bases with no gene match: 10. Looked up from germline, CDR1 is SEHNR and CDR2 is FQNEAQ (reference sequence). The DNA for the CDR3 is TGTGCCAGCAGCGGTCGGACAGGGATCGAGGGCTACACCTTC. The encoded protein is CASSGRTGIEGYTF.

V is TRBV1 and J is TRBJ2-1; no DNA check was done on the table's D call, TRBD2. TRBV1 is reported as a pseudogene. There are 15 residues in the CDR3. CDR3 residues: CTSSHQRLARNEQFF. CDR3 bases: TGCACCAGCAGCCATCAGCGCCTAGCGAGGAATGAGCAGTTCTTC.

V usage is TRBV24-1 and J usage is TRBJ2-5; the match to TRBD2 covers 10 bases. The V gene end was trimmed by 2 bases and the J gene end by 1 base; junction bases not matched to a gene: 0. The germline V gene has CDR1 KGHDR and CDR2 SFDVKD. The CDR3 length is 15 residues. This chain's CDR3 is CATSDWTSGQETQYF. The CDR3 nucleotides read TGTGCCACCAGTGATTGGACTAGCGGCCAAGAGACCCAGTACTTC.

The V gene is TRBV3-1 (or the pseudogene TRBV3-2), the J gene TRBJ2-5; D call uncertain. The V end lost 0 bases, the J end lost 3 bases, and 11 bases lay between the germline ends. Germline CDR1 reads LGHDT; CDR2 reads YNNKEL (reference sequence). The CDR3 loop spans 15 amino acids. The CDR3 loop reads CASSQERLTEETQYF. CDR3 DNA: TGTGCCAGCAGCCAAGAACGTCTAACAGAAGAGACCCAGTACTTC.

This clone was picked up one time. The chain recombines TRBV15 with TRBJ1-6; 8 bases fit TRBD1. CDR3 length: 16 amino acids. Germline CDR1 reads LNHNV; CDR2 reads YYDKDF (reference sequence). V dropped 5 bases and J dropped 3; count of bases not matched to a gene: 6. The chain's CDR3 is CATSPGDRIYNSPLHF. CDR3 nucleotides: TGTGCCACCAGCCCTGGGGACAGGATCTATAATTCACCCCTCCACTTT.

The gene calls are TRBV19 and TRBJ2-3; possibly TRBD1 for D (6 bases). CDR1 LNHDA and CDR2 SQIVND come from the germline V gene (reference sequence). This CDR3 has 13 residues. Trimming removed 8 bases at V and 1 base at J, with 10 bases between. CDR3 coding DNA: TGTGCCAGTGCTGCAGGGGGCACAGATACGCAGTATTTT. It encodes CASAAGGTDTQYF.

The V call is TRBV19, the J call TRBJ1-5, with TRBD1 identical over 7 bases. V lost 7 bases, J lost 3 bases, and 12 bases stayed unmatched. This CDR3 is 16 amino acids long. Germline values: CDR1 LNHDA, CDR2 SQIVND (reference sequence). DNA of the CDR3: TGTGCCAGTACCCTTGGACAGGTCGCCCTCAATCAGCCCCAGCATTTT. Residues: CASTLGQVALNQPQHF.

The chain links TRBV12-3 or TRBV12-4 to TRBJ1-2; no clear D. Trimming pared 1 base from V and 8 bases from J, leaving 8 bases between. CDR3 length: 12 residues. CDR3 amino acids: CASSLGGVGYTF. The CDR3, as DNA: TGTGCCAGCAGTTTAGGGGGAGTGGGCTACACCTTC.

Only one count was recorded for this clone. The chain links TRBV5-1 to TRBJ2-1; D may be TRBD1 (6 bases). V lost 0 bases, J lost 0 bases, and 7 bases lay in between. Per germline, CDR1 SGHRS and CDR2 YFSETQ. CDR3 length: 15 residues. In nucleotides, the CDR3 is TGCGCCAGCAGCTTGGGGGGGCTCTCCTACAATGAGCAGTTCTTC. Its translation is CASSLGGLSYNEQFF. Complete variable domain (other parts from reference TRBV5-1 and TRBJ2-1): KAGVTQTPRYLIKTRGQQVTLSCSPISGHRSVSWYQQTPGQGLQFLFEYFSETQRNKGNFPGRFSGRQFSNSRSEMNVSTLELGDSALYLCASSLGGLSYNEQFFGPGTRLTVL.

The V gene is TRBV6-5, the J gene TRBJ2-7, with no clear D. V was shortened by 6 bases and J by 3 bases, with 18 bases between the two germline ends. The CDR3 loop spans 15 amino acids. Germline V gene sequence: CDR1 MNHEY, CDR2 SVGAGI. For the CDR3, the DNA is TGTGCCAGCAGCCCCAACCGAGGCAGCTTCTACGAGCAGTACTTC. Translating it yields CASSPNRGSFYEQYF.

The chain couples TRBV7-9 to TRBJ1-1, with 7 bases aligning to TRBD1. After removal of 4 bases from V and 7 bases from J, the junction contained 3 bases not matched to a gene. Germline CDR1 is SEHNR and CDR2 is FQNEAQ (reference sequence). CDR3 size: 12 residues. The CDR3 nucleotides are TGTGCCAGCAGCTCAGGGGGAGGTGAAGCTTTCTTT. The encoded protein is CASSSGGGEAFF. Filled out from reference TRBV7-9 and TRBJ1-1, the complete variable domain reads DTGVSQNPRHKITKRGQNVTFRCDPISEHNRLYWYRQTLGQGPEFLTYFQNEAQLEKSRLLSDRFSAERPKGSFSTLEIQRTEQGDSAMYLCASSSGGGEAFFGQGTRLTVV.